The 21 T cell receptor beta chains below come from one sample, sequenced in a study of T cell clonality in common variable immunodeficiency. This table comes from immunoSEQ multiplex PCR, and its TCRdb copy is limited to in-frame clones, with some not included. Observed are about 39,000 clones, no singletons, with the top ten taking 2.5% to 3.5%. Sequenced sample: peripheral blood mononuclear cells. All receptors come from a person aged 18 to 75 in good health.

In regard to this clone: The read terminates 3 residues before the CDR3 end, so the remaining end is supplied by the germline J gene. The rearrangement joins TRBV6-2 or TRBV6-3 to TRBJ1-2; possible D gene TRBD1, 6 bases. Germline V gene data show CDR1 as MNHEY and CDR2 as SVGEGT. This CDR3 spans 15 amino acids. The CDR3 sequence: CASSQDSLAKNIYTF. The sequenced part of the CDR3 DNA is TGTGCCAGCAGCCAGGACAGCCTAGCCAAAAACATC.

This clone was seen ten or more times. The read falls 3 residues short of the CDR3 end, and the missing part is taken from the germline J gene. This rearrangement joins TRBV19 to TRBJ2-2; a possible D gene is TRBD1 (6 bases). Trimming shortened V by 4 bases and J by 0 bases, and 21 bases separated the two germline ends. CDR1 is LNHDA, CDR2 SQIVND, per germline (reference sequence). The CDR3 spans 19 residues. CDR3 amino acids: CASSTLQGPATANTGELFF. The CDR3 bases that were read are TGTGCCAGTAGTACGCTCCAGGGGCCGGCAACCGCGAACACCGGGGAG. The whole variable domain, filled in from reference TRBV19 and TRBJ2-2, reads DGGITQSPKYLFRKEGQNVTLSCEQNLNHDAMYWYRQDPGQGLRLIYYSQIVNDFQKGDIAEGYSVSREKKESFPLTVTSAQKNPTAFYLCASSTLQGPATANTGELFFGEGSRLTVL.

This clone was detected ten times or more. The read gets to within 3 residues of the CDR3 end, and the germline J gene fills in the rest. This chain links TRBV7-9 with TRBJ2-5; TRBD2 aligns across 7 bases. Germline CDR1 and CDR2: SEHNR and FQNEAQ (reference sequence). Trimming cost V 2 bases and J 5 bases; bases outside gene matches: 2. The length of the CDR3 is 13 residues. This chain's CDR3 is CASSLHGGETQYF. Incomplete CDR3 DNA: TGTGCCAGCAGCTTACACGGGGGGGAGACC.

This clone showed up many times. The CDR3 end is not reached by the read, which stops 3 residues before it; the germline J gene fills it in. The chain has TRBV20-1 and TRBJ2-3; D remains unclear. CDR1 and CDR2 from the germline V gene are DFQATT and SNEGSKA (reference sequence). The CDR3 length is 16 residues. V was clipped by 3 bases and J by 0 bases, with 16 bases between them. The CDR3 is CSARSPGLTSTDTQYF. The DNA read from the CDR3 is TGCAGTGCTAGGTCCCCCGGTCTCACTAGCACAGATACG.

This clone was detected only a few times. The read finishes 3 residues shy of the CDR3 end, and the germline J gene is used to complete it. The V and J genes are TRBV7-6 and TRBJ2-7, with D maybe TRBD1 (6 bases). V was clipped by 1 base and J by 6 bases, with 16 bases between them. Germline CDR1 is SGHVS and CDR2 is FNYEAQ. CDR3 length: 15 amino acids. Partial CDR3 DNA: TGTGCCAGCAGCTTAGGGGCCCTAGGGGGTGGCGAG. This sequence encodes CASSLGALGGGE. The CDR3 in its entirety is CASSLGALGGGEQYF.

This clone was detected ten times or more. The observed sequence ends 3 residues before the CDR3 terminus, with the missing tail filled in from the germline J gene. The rearrangement links TRBV7-9 to TRBJ1-5, with 7 bases lining up with TRBD1. In germline, CDR1 is SEHNR, CDR2 FQNEAQ (reference sequence). The length of the CDR3 is 14 residues. With 4 bases clipped from V and 4 bases from J, the junction kept 4 bases outside the gene matches. Partial CDR3 DNA: TGTGCCAGCAGCTCCGGGACAGCAAATCAGCCC. Amino acid sequence: CASSSGTANQP. In full, the CDR3 is CASSSGTANQPQHF.

At least ten counts were recorded for this clone. The DNA ends 3 residues before the CDR3 does, and the rest of the CDR3 is filled in from the germline J gene. This chain connects TRBV29-1 to TRBJ2-3; 8 nucleotides agree with TRBD2. After removal of 1 base from V and 7 bases from J, the junction contained 4 bases not matched to a gene. Germline loops: CDR1 SQVTM, CDR2 ANQGSEA. This CDR3 region has 13 residues. The covered CDR3 bases are TGCAGCGTTGAAGGGACGGGGGGGAATACG. Amino acids: CSVEGTGGNT. The entire CDR3 reads CSVEGTGGNTQYF.

There are many counts of this clone. The CDR3 goes on 3 residues after the read ends, and that part is filled in from the germline J gene. The chain joins TRBV20-1 to TRBJ2-7, with D uncertain. The CDR3 extends over 15 amino acids. Trimming stripped 1 base from V and 2 bases from J, with 15 bases between. Germline-derived CDR1 and CDR2 are DFQATT and SNEGSKA (reference sequence). Partial CDR3 DNA: TGCAGTGCTAGAGTCGCCAGTAAGACTCCCTACGAG. Translating gives CSARVASKTPYE. The full CDR3 protein is CSARVASKTPYEQYF.

In its sample, this clone was seen many times. The CDR3 protein is CASSLEGPGETQYF. CDR3 DNA, as far as it was read: TGTGCCAGCAGCCTGGAGGGCCCAGGGGAGACG. The gene calls are TRBV5-4 and TRBJ2-3; D is perhaps TRBD1 or TRBD2 (6 bases each). The read is 3 residues too short to cover the CDR3 end, so that end is filled in from the germline J gene. The CDR3 runs 14 residues. Germline V gene sequence: CDR1 SGHNT, CDR2 YYREEE (reference sequence).

As to this clone: One junction end does not reproduce the germline sequence, and a read error may be involved. Read data end 3 residues before the CDR3 end; the end is taken from the germline J gene. This specimen includes other DNA sequences encoding the same CDR3. The genes are TRBV19 and TRBJ1-3; a weak D match, TRBD1 (5 bases). The CDR3 has 13 residues. The germline V gene encodes CDR1 LNHDA and CDR2 SQIVND (reference sequence). CDR3 region: CASTRDRGNTIYF. CDR3 DNA, as far as it was read: TGTGCCAGTACCAGGGATCGCGGAAACACG.

This clone was detected many times. The read terminates 3 residues ahead of where the CDR3 ends, so the germline J gene completes it. The chain employs TRBV20-1 and TRBJ1-2; the D gene is possibly TRBD1 (5 bases). Germline CDR1 reads DFQATT; CDR2 reads SNEGSKA (reference sequence). V was shortened by 5 bases and J by 4 bases, with 20 bases between the two germline ends. This CDR3 comprises 15 residues. CDR3 in amino acids: CSAVEQNWGSYGYTF. The DNA read from the CDR3 is TGCAGTGCTGTGGAACAGAACTGGGGCTCCTATGGC.

This clone was picked up a small number of times. The read finishes 3 residues shy of the CDR3 end, and the germline J gene is used to complete it. This sequence joins TRBV5-1 and TRBJ2-3; 7 bases fit TRBD1. Per the germline V gene, CDR1 is SGHRS and CDR2 is YFSETQ. V was pared by 5 bases and J by 6 bases, with 12 bases of the junction left unmatched. This CDR3 has 15 amino acids. The CDR3 region is CASRPEDRPEDTQYF. The part of the CDR3 DNA that was read is TGCGCCAGCAGACCCGAGGACAGGCCCGAGGATACG.

This clone was counted many times. The missing CDR3 end, 3 residues past where the read stops, is filled in from the germline J gene. This chain uses TRBV6-4 with TRBJ2-2; no reliable D call. This CDR3 region has 14 residues. The V end was cut by 0 bases, the J end by 4 bases, with 6 bases between. Germline assignment: CDR1 MRHNA and CDR2 SNTAGT. The CDR3 sequence: CASSDSASTGELFF. The sequenced part of the CDR3 DNA is TGTGCCAGCAGTGACTCCGCTAGCACCGGGGAG.

This clone showed up many times. The CDR3 bases that were read are TGCAGTGCGCCTAGCGGGAGCTCCTACAATGAG. Translation: CSAPSGSSYNE. The complete CDR3 protein is CSAPSGSSYNEQFF. This chain uses TRBV20-1 with TRBJ2-1; 10 positions agree with TRBD2. The CDR3 end falls 3 residues outside the read, so it is completed with the germline J gene. Trimming took 6 bases from V and 0 from J; bases not matched to a gene: 2. The germline gives CDR1 DFQATT, CDR2 SNEGSKA (reference sequence). CDR3 length equals 14 residues.

This clone has just a few counts. Read sequence stops 3 residues before the CDR3 end, and the germline J gene provides the missing end. This rearrangement joins TRBV30 to TRBJ1-2, with TRBD1 identical over 9 bases. The germline V gene encodes CDR1 GTSNPN and CDR2 SVGIG (reference sequence). The CDR3 is 13 residues long. The part of the CDR3 DNA that was read is TGTGCCTGGAGTGTAAGACAGGGGGTCGAC. Its protein is CAWSVRQGVD. The CDR3, in full, reads CAWSVRQGVDYTF.

Many counts were recorded for this clone. The read halts 3 residues ahead of the CDR3 end, with the missing end drawn from the germline J gene. The chain links TRBV6-1 to TRBJ2-7; tentatively, D is TRBD1 (5 bases). Trimming took 6 bases from V and 0 from J, leaving 15 bases between them. Germline CDR1 reads MNHNS; CDR2 reads SASEGT. This CDR3 has 15 amino acids. The CDR3 sequence is CASREQAIPSYEQYF. CDR3 DNA, as far as it was read: TGTGCCAGCAGAGAACAGGCAATTCCCTCCTACGAG.

This clone showed up many times. With the read ending 3 residues before the CDR3 end, the germline J gene is used to fill in that end. The chain employs TRBV20-1 and TRBJ1-2; 10 bases fit TRBD1. After removal of 6 bases from V and 2 bases from J, the junction contained 6 bases not matched to a gene. The CDR3 is 14 amino acids. The V gene's germline CDR1 is DFQATT and CDR2 SNEGSKA (reference sequence). This CDR3 is CSAAPDRGNYGYTF. CDR3 bases read: TGCAGTGCAGCCCCGGACAGGGGGAACTATGGC.

In its sample, this clone was seen many times. The read terminates 3 residues before the CDR3 end, so the remaining end is supplied by the germline J gene. The chain uses TRBV13 and TRBJ1-2; a weak D match, TRBD1 (5 bases). V lost 3 bases, J lost 0 bases, and 5 bases lay in between. The CDR3 loop spans 13 amino acids. Germline V gene lookup returns CDR1 PRHDT and CDR2 FYEKMQ (reference sequence). The CDR3 protein is CASSLTANYGYTF. The CDR3 DNA, read in part, is TGTGCCAGCAGCTTGACAGCTAACTATGGC.

This clone has a handful of counts. This may arise from a read error, as a much more abundant clone is one base away. The CDR3 is cut off 3 residues early in the read; its end comes from the germline J gene. The chain has TRBV20-1 and TRBJ2-7, with TRBD2 matching over 9 bases. Germline V gives CDR1 DFQATT, CDR2 SNEGSKA (reference sequence). Trimming removed 5 bases from V and 3 bases from J; junction bases left unmatched: 17. This CDR3 contains 17 residues. The sequenced part of the CDR3 DNA is TGCAGTGCTGGAACCCAGACCCTTAGCGGGAGATTCTACGAG. It codes for CSAGTQTLSGRFYE. The full CDR3 sequence reads CSAGTQTLSGRFYEQYF.

Notes on this clone: The read ends 3 residues shy of where the CDR3 ends; the end is completed using the germline J gene. Other DNA sequences within the sample encode an identical CDR3. The chain employs TRBV19 and TRBJ2-5; D is uncertain. Germline CDR1 reads LNHDA; CDR2 reads SQIVND (reference sequence). The CDR3 is 15 amino acids. Trimming cost V 1 base and J 5 bases, with 14 bases left between them. CDR3 DNA (partial): TGTGCCAGTAGTATAGGATCCAGCGTCCAGGAGACC. Residues: CASSIGSSVQET. The CDR3, in full, reads CASSIGSSVQETQYF.

This clone was picked up a small number of times. Read coverage stops 3 residues before the CDR3 terminus; the germline J gene supplies the remainder. This chain joins TRBV30 and TRBJ2-2; 8 nucleotides agree with TRBD1. The CDR3 has 15 amino acids. Germline CDR1 GTSNPN, CDR2 SVGIG (reference sequence). The CDR3 region is CAWSRVDRVNSPLFF. The CDR3 DNA, read in part, is TGTGCCTGGAGCAGGGTGGACAGGGTCAATTCACCG.